The sequence of this T cell receptor beta chain was determined in a study of response to subunit inactivated influenza vaccine. TCRdb re-derived calls from the RT-PCR reads in MiXCR, one entry per CDR3 protein. In the table there are 400,000 to 650,000 distinct CDR3 sequences, approximately 7.2% of which are singletons. The CDR3 sequence is 18 residues long. Germline-derived CDR1 and CDR2 are MGHRA and YSYEKL. The V end was cut by 2 bases, the J end by 9 bases, with 23 bases between. This TCR was recovered from a man between 50 and 70 years old who received an inactivated influenza vaccine. The starting material was PBMCs from blood, obtained 23 to 25 months after vaccination. The chain employs TRBV4-1 and TRBJ1-6, with a weak D call TRBD1 (5 bases). The CDR3 nucleotides read TGCGCCAGCAGCCAATTCATCGGGGGAAGGTATCGGGGTTCACCCCTCCACTTT. It encodes CASSQFIGGRYRGSPLHF.